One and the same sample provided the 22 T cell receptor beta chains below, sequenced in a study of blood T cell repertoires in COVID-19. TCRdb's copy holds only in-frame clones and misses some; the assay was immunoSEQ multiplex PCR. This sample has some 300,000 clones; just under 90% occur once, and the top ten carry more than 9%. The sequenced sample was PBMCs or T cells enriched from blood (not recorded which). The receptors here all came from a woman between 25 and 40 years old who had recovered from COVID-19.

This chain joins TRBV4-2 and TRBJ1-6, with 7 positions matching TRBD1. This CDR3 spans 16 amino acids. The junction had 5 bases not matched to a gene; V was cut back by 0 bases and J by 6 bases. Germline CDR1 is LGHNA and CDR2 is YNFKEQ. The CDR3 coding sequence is TGTGCCAGCAGCCAAGATCTGTACAGGGGTAATTCACCCCTCCACTTT. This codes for CASSQDLYRGNSPLHF.

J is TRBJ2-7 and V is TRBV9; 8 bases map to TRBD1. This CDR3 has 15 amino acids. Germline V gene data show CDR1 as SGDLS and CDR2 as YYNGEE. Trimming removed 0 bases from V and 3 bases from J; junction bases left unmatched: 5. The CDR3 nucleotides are TGTGCCAGCAGCGTAGCCGATACAGGGGGCTACGAGCAGTACTTC. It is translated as CASSVADTGGYEQYF.

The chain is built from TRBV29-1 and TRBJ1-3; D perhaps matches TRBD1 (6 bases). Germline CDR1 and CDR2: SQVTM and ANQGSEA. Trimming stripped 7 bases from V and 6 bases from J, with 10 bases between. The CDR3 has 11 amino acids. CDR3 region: CSGGRENTIYF. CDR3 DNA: TGCAGCGGGGGGCGGGAAAACACCATATATTTT.

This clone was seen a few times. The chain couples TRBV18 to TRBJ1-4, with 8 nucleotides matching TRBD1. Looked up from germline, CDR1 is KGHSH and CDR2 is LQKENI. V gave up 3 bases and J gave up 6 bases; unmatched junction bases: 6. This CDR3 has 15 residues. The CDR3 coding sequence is TGTGCCAGCTCACCGTCGGGACAGGTTTATGAAAAACTGTTTTTT. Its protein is CASSPSGQVYEKLFF.

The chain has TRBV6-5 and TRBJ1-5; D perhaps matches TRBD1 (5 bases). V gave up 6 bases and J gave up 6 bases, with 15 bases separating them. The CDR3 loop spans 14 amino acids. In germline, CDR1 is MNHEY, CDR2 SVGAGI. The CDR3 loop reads CASSLSGGIQPQHF. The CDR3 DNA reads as TGTGCCAGCAGCCTCTCGGGGGGGATTCAGCCCCAGCATTTT.

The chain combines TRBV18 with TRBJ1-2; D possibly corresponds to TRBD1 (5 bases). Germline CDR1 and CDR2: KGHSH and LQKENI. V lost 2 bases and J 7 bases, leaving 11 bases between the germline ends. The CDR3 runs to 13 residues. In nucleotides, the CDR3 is TGTGCCAGCTCACCAGAGCAGGGTGGTGGCTACACCTTC. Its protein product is CASSPEQGGGYTF.

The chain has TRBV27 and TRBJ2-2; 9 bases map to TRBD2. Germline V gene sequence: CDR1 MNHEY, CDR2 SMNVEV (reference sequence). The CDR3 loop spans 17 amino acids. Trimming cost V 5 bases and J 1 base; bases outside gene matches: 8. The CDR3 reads CASSGGIAGVNTGELFF. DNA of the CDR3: TGTGCCAGCAGTGGGGGCATAGCGGGAGTGAACACCGGGGAGCTGTTTTTT.

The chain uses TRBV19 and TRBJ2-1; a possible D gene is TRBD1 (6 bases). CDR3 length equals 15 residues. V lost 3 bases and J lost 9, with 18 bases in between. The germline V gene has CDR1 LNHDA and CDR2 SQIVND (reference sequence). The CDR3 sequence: CASSIRAAEGGEQFF. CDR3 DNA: TGTGCCAGTAGTATCCGAGCGGCGGAAGGGGGTGAGCAGTTCTTC.

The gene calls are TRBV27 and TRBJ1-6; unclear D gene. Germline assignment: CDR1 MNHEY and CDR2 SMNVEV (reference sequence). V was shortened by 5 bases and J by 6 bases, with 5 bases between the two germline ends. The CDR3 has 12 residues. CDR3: CASSPFNSPLHF. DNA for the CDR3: TGTGCCAGCAGTCCCTTTAATTCACCCCTCCACTTT.

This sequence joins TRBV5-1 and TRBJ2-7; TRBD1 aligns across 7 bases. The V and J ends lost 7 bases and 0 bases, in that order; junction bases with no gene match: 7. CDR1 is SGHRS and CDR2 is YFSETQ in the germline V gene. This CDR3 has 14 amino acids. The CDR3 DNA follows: TGCGCCAGCGGATGGGACAGCAGCTCCTACGAGCAGTACTTC. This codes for CASGWDSSSYEQYF.

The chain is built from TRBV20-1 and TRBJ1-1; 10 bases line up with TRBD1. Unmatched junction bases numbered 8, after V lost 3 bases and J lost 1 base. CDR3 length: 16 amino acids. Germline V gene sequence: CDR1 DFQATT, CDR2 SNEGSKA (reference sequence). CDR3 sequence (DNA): TGCAGTGCTAGTCCCCTTCGGGACAGGGGGAACACTGAAGCTTTCTTT. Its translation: CSASPLRDRGNTEAFF.

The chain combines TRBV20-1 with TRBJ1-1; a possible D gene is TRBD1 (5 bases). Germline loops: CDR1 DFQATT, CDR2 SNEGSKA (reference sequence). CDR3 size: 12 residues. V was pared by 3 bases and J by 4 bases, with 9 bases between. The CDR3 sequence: CSASRRGTEAFF. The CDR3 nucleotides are TGCAGTGCTAGTCGGAGGGGCACTGAAGCTTTCTTT.

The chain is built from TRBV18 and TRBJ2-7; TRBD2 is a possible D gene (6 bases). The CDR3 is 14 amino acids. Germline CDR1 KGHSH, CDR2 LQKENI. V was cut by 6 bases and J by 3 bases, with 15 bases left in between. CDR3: CASSLPGLHYEQYF. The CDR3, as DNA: TGTGCCAGCTCTCTTCCGGGACTCCACTACGAGCAGTACTTC.

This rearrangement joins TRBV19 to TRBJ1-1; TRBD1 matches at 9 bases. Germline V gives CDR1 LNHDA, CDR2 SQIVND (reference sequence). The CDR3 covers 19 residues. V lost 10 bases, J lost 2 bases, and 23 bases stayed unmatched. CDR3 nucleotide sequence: TGTGCCACCGTAGGGGGTCGAAGTCCGGGACAGGGTTCAAACACTGAAGCTTTCTTT. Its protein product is CATVGGRSPGQGSNTEAFF.

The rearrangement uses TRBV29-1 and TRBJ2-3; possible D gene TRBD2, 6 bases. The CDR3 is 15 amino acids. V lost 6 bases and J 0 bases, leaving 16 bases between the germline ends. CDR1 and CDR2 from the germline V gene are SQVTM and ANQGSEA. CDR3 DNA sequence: TGCAGCGTGCCGGGACTGTCGACTAGCACAGATACGCAGTATTTT. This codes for CSVPGLSTSTDTQYF.

In DNA, the CDR3 is TGTGCCAGCAGCTTAGACCTAGCGGGTGGAGGCTACGAGCAGTACTTC. Its translation: CASSLDLAGGGYEQYF. The V call is TRBV7-2, the J call TRBJ2-7, with 8 bases that match TRBD2. Trimming cost V 1 base and J 3 bases; bases outside gene matches: 8. Germline V gene lookup returns CDR1 SGHTA and CDR2 FQGNSA. The CDR3 has 16 amino acids. Full variable domain (rest looked up from reference TRBV7-2 and TRBJ2-7): GAGVSQSPSNKVTEKGKDVELRCDPISGHTALYWYRQSLGQGLEFLIYFQGNSAPDKSGLPSDRFSAERTGGSVSTLTIQRTQQEDSAVYLCASSLDLAGGGYEQYFGPGTRLTVT.

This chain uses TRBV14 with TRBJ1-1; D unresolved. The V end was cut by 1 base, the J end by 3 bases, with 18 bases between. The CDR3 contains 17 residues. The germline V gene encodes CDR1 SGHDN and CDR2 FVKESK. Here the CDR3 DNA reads TGTGCCAGCAGCCAAGGGGTGGGGAGCGGAGTGTACACTGAAGCTTTCTTT. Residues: CASSQGVGSGVYTEAFF.

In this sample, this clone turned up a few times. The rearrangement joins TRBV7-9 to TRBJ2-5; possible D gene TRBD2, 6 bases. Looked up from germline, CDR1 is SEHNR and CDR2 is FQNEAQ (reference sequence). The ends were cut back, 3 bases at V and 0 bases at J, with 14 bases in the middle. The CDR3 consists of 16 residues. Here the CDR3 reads CASSFPSERYQETQYF. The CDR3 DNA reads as TGTGCCAGCAGCTTCCCTAGCGAACGCTACCAAGAGACCCAGTACTTC.

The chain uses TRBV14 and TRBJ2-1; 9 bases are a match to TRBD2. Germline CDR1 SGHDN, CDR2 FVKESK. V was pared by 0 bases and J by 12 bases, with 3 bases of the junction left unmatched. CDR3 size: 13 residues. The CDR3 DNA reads TGTGCCAGCAGCCAAGATCTAGCGGGGTGGCAGTTCTTC. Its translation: CASSQDLAGWQFF.

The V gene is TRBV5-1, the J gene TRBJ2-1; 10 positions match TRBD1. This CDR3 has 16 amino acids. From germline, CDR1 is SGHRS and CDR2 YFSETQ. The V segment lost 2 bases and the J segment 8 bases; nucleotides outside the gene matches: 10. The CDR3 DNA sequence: TGCGCCAGCAGCTTAGGGGACAGGGGCCCCGGGGATGAGCAGTTCTTC. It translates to CASSLGDRGPGDEQFF.

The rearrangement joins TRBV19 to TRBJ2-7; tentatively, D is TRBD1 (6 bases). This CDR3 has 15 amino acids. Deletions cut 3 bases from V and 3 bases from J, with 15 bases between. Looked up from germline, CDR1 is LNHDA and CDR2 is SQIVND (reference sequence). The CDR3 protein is CASSMADSELYEQYF. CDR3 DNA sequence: TGTGCCAGTAGTATGGCGGACAGTGAACTCTACGAGCAGTACTTC.

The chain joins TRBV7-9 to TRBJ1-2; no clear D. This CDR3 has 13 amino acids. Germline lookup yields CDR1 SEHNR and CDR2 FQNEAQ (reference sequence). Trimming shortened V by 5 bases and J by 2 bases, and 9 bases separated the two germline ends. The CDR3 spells CASSRYRNYGYTF. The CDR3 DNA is TGTGCCAGCAGCAGATACAGAAACTATGGCTACACCTTC.